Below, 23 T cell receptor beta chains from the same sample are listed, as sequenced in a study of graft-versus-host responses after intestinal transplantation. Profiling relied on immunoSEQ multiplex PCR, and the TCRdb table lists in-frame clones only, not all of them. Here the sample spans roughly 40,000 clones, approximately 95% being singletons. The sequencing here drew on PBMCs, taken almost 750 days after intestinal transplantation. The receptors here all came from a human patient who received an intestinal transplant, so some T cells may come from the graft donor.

The CDR3 protein is CASSFGGSYRAFF. In DNA, the CDR3 is TGTGCCAGCAGCTTTGGAGGTTCTTACAGGGCTTTCTTT. The rearrangement uses TRBV4-2 and TRBJ1-1; tentative D call: TRBD1 (5 bases). Trimming took 5 bases from V and 11 from J, leaving 18 bases between them. The CDR3 consists of 13 residues. In germline, CDR1 is LGHNA, CDR2 YNFKEQ.

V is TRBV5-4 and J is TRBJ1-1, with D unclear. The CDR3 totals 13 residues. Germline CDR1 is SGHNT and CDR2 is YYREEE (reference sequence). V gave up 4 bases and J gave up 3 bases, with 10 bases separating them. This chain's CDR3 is CASSPMGYTEAFF. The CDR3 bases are TGTGCCAGCAGCCCCATGGGTTACACTGAAGCTTTCTTT.

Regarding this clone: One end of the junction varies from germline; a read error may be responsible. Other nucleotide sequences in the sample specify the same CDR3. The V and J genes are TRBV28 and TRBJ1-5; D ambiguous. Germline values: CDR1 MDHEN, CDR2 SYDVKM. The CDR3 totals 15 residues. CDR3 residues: CASSISGRSDQPQHF. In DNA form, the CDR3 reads TGCGCCAGCAGTATTTCGGGCAGGTCCGATCAGCCCCAGCATTTT. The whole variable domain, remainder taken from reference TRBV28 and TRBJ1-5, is DVKVTQSSRYLVKRTGEKVFLECVQDMDHENMFWYRQDPGLGLRLIYFSYDVKMKEKGDIPEGYSVSREKKERFSLILESASTNQTSMYLCASSISGRSDQPQHFGDGTRLSIL.

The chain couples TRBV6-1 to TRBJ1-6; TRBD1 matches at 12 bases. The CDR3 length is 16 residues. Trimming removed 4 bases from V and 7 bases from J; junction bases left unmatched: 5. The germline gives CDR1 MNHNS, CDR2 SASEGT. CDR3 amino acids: CASSVRGQGANSPLHF. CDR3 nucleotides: TGTGCCAGCAGTGTCCGGGGACAGGGGGCCAATTCACCCCTCCACTTT.

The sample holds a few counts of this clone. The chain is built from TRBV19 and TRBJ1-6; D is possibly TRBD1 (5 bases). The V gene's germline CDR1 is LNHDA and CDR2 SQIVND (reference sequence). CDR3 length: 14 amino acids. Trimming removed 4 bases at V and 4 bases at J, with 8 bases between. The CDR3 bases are TGTGCCAGTAGTAAGACAGAATATAATTCACCCCTCCACTTT. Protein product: CASSKTEYNSPLHF.

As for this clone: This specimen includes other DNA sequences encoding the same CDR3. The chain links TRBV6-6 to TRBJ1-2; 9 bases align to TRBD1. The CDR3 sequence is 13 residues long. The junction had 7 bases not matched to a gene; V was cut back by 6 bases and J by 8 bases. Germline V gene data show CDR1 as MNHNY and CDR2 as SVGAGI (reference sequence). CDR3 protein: CASSRDRARGYTF. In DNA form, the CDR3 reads TGTGCCAGCAGCAGGGACAGGGCTCGCGGCTACACCTTC.

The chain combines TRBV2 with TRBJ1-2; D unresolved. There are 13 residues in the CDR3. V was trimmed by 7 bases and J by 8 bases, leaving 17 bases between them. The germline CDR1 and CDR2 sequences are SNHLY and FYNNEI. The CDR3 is CASTGRPQWGYTF. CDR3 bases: TGTGCCAGCACCGGCAGGCCCCAATGGGGCTACACCTTC.

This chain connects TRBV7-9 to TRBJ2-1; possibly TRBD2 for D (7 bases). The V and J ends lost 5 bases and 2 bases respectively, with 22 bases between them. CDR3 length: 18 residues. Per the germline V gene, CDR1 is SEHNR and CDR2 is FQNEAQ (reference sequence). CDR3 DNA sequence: TGTGCCAGCAGCCCACGGGGGGCCGGGACTCTAACCTACAATGAGCAGTTCTTC. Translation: CASSPRGAGTLTYNEQFF. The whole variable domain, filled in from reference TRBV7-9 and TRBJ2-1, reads DTGVSQNPRHKITKRGQNVTFRCDPISEHNRLYWYRQTLGQGPEFLTYFQNEAQLEKSRLLSDRFSAERPKGSFSTLEIQRTEQGDSAMYLCASSPRGAGTLTYNEQFFGPGTRLTVL.

CDR3 protein: CASSDFTAYNSPLHF. Written as DNA, the CDR3 is TGCGCCAGCAGCGACTTCACAGCGTATAATTCACCCCTCCACTTT. The chain employs TRBV4-1 and TRBJ1-6; D remains ambiguous. The germline V gene has CDR1 MGHRA and CDR2 YSYEKL. This CDR3 contains 15 residues. V was trimmed by 5 bases and J by 4 bases, leaving 12 bases between them.

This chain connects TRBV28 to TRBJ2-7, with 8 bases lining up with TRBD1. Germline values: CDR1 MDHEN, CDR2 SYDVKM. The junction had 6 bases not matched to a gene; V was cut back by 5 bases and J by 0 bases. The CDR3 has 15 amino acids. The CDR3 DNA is TGTGCCAGCAGTCACTCTGACAGGGGCTCCTACGAGCAGTACTTC. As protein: CASSHSDRGSYEQYF.

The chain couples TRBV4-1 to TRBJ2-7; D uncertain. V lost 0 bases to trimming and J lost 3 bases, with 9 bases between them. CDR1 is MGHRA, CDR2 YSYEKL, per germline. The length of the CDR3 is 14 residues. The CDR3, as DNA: TGCGCCAGCAGCCAAGAAGTACTGAGCTACGAGCAGTACTTC. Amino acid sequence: CASSQEVLSYEQYF.

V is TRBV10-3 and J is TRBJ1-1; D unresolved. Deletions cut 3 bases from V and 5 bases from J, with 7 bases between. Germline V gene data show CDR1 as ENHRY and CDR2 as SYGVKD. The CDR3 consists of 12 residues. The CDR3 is CAISEELTEAFF. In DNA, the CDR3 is TGTGCCATCAGTGAAGAATTAACTGAAGCTTTCTTT.

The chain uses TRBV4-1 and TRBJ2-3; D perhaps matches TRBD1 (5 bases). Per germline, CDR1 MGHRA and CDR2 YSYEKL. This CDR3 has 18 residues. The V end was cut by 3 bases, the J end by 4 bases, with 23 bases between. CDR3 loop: CASSQTENSHLKSDTQYF. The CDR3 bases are TGCGCCAGCAGCCAGACAGAGAACAGCCACCTTAAATCAGATACGCAGTATTTT.

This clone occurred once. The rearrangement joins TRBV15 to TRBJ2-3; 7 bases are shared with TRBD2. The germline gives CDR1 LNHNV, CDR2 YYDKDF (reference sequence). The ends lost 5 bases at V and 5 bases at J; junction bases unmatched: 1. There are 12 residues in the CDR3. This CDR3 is CATSGGGDTQYF. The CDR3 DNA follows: TGTGCCACCAGCGGGGGGGGAGATACGCAGTATTTT. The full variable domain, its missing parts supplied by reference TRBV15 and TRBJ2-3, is DAMVIQNPRYQVTQFGKPVTLSCSQTLNHNVMYWYQQKSSQAPKLLFHYYDKDFNNEADTPDNFQSRRPNTSFCFLDIRSPGLGDTAMYLCATSGGGDTQYFGPGTRLTVL.

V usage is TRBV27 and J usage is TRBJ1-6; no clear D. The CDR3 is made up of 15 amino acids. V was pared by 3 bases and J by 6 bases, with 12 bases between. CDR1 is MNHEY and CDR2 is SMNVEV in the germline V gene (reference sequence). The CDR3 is CASSFRELGNSPLHF. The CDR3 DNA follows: TGTGCCAGCAGTTTCCGGGAGCTGGGTAATTCACCCCTCCACTTT.

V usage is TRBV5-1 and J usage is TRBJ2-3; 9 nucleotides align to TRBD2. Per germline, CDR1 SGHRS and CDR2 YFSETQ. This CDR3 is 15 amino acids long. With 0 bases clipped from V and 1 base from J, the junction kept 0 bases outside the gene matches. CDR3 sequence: CASSLASGGTDTQYF. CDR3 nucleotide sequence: TGCGCCAGCAGCTTGGCTAGCGGGGGCACAGATACGCAGTATTTT.

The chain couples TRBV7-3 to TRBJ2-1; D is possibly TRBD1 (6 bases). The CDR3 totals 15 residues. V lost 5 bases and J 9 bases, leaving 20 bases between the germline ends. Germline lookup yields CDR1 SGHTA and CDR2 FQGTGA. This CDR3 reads CASSPTGFPSTEQFF. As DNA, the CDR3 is TGTGCCAGCAGCCCTACAGGGTTTCCATCGACTGAGCAGTTCTTC.

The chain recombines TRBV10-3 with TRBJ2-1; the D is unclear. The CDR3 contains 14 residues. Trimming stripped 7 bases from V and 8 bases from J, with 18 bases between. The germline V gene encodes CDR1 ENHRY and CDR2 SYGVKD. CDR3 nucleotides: TGTGCCATCAAAGTTTCTGGCAGGCCGGATGAGCAGTTCTTC. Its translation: CAIKVSGRPDEQFF.

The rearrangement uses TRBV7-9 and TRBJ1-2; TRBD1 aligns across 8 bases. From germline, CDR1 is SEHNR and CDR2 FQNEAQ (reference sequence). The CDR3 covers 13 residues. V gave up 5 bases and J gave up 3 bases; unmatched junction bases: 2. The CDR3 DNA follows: TGTGCCAGCAGCCCGGACAGGGACTATGGCTACACCTTC. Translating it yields CASSPDRDYGYTF.

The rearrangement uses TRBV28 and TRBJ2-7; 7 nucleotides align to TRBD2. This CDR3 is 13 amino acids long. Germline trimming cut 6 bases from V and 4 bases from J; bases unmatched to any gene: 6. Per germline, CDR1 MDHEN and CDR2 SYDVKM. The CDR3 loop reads CASRNWGGYEQYF. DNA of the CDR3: TGTGCCAGCAGGAATTGGGGGGGGTACGAGCAGTACTTC.

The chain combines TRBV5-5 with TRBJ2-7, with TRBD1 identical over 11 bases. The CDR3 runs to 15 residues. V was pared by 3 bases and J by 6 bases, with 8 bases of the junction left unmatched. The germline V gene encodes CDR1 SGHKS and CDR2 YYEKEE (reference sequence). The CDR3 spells CASSSGQGVFGEQYF. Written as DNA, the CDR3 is TGTGCCAGCAGCTCGGGACAGGGGGTTTTTGGCGAGCAGTACTTC. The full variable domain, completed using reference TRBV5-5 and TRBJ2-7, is DAGVTQSPTHLIKTRGQQVTLRCSPISGHKSVSWYQQVLGQGPQFIFQYYEKEERGRGNFPDRFSARQFPNYSSELNVNALLLGDSALYLCASSSGQGVFGEQYFGPGTRLTVT.

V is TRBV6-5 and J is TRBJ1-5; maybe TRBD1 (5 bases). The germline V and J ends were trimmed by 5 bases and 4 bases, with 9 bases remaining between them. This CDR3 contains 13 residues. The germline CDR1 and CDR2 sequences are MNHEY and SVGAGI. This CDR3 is CASSAQENQPQHF. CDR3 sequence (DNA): TGTGCCAGCAGTGCACAGGAGAATCAGCCCCAGCATTTT.

The chain's CDR3 is CASSPSGSGYNEQFF. CDR3 bases: TGTGCCAGCAGCCCTAGCGGGAGCGGGTACAATGAGCAGTTCTTC. The rearrangement uses TRBV4-2 and TRBJ2-1, with 10 bases identical to TRBD2. CDR1 and CDR2 from the germline V gene are LGHNA and YNFKEQ. The CDR3 is 15 amino acids. V dropped 4 bases and J dropped 4; count of bases not matched to a gene: 4.